The 8 T cell receptor beta chains in this list originate from one sample, sequenced in a study of cytomegalovirus exposure and HLA in healthy donors (dated by TCRdb to 2016 to 2017). The method behind the library was the immunoSEQ multiplex PCR assay. A mixture of 60 forward primers for TCR Vbeta segments and 13 reverse primers for TCR Jbeta segments was used in the multiplex PCR. In TCRdb, the immuneACCESS table is reduced to in-frame sequences with V and J assigned. These tables do not hold every clone; where another copy was compared, an unresolved V gene accounts for under half, and the others remain unexplained. The table for this sample lists about 130,000 clones; about three quarters of them were counted only once. The top ten clonotypes cover approximately 2% of the sample. Input material: PBMCs. These receptors all stem from a man aged 45-65 years in good health and CMV-seronegative.

This clone has only a few counts. This chain uses TRBV7-3 with TRBJ2-1; 13 nucleotides agree with TRBD2. The CDR3 consists of 17 residues. Losses at the gene ends were 0 bases for V and 7 bases for J; bases not matched to a gene: 6. CDR1 SGHTA and CDR2 FQGTGA come from the germline V gene. The CDR3 loop is CASSLTPGLAGLNEQFF. The CDR3 DNA follows: TGTGCCAGCAGCTTAACCCCGGGACTAGCGGGGTTGAATGAGCAGTTCTTC.

As regards this clone: One end of the junction varies from germline; a read error may be responsible. The CDR3 DNA reads TGTTCCAGCAGCTTATCCAGCGGTGGGGCCAACGTCCTGACTTTC. This gives the protein CSSSLSSGGANVLTF. J is TRBJ2-6 and V is TRBV7-9, with D possibly being TRBD2 (5 bases). The CDR3 consists of 15 residues. CDR1 is SEHNR, CDR2 FQNEAQ, per germline (reference sequence). The variable domain in full, completed from reference TRBV7-9 and TRBJ2-6, reads DTGVSQNPRHKITKRGQNVTFRCDPISEHNRLYWYRQTLGQGPEFLTYFQNEAQLEKSRLLSDRFSAERPKGSFSTLEIQRTEQGDSAMYLCSSSLSSGGANVLTFGAGSRLTVL.

The J gene is TRBJ1-4, the V gene TRBV29-1, with D tentatively TRBD1 (5 bases). V lost 4 bases to trimming and J lost 2 bases, with 11 bases between them. The CDR3 has 14 residues. Per the germline V gene, CDR1 is SQVTM and CDR2 is ANQGSEA. In DNA form, the CDR3 reads TGCAGCGTTGGGGACTTGGCTACTAATGAAAAACTGTTTTTT. This codes for CSVGDLATNEKLFF.

CDR3 residues: CARPPVMGRSYEQYV. CDR3 sequence (DNA): TGCGCACGCCCCCCCGTTATGGGGCGATCCTACGAGCAGTACGTC. The V gene is TRBV10-1, the J gene TRBJ2-7; D is possibly TRBD1 (5 bases). The germline CDR1 and CDR2 sequences are WNHNN and SYGVQD (reference sequence). The CDR3 length is 15 residues.

CDR3 coding DNA: TGTGCCACCCGACAGGGGGCTGGAGACTATGGCTACACCTTC. It yields the protein CATRQGAGDYGYTF. The chain couples TRBV2 to TRBJ1-2; 10 bases match TRBD1. Germline CDR1 SNHLY, CDR2 FYNNEI. This CDR3 contains 14 residues. J was trimmed by 3 bases and V by 10 bases; bases with no gene match: 8.

The chain combines TRBV4-3 with TRBJ1-3; D remains unclear. The V gene's germline CDR1 is LGHNA and CDR2 YSLEER. V was clipped by 0 bases and J by 0 bases, with 9 bases between them. CDR3 length equals 16 residues. CDR3 nucleotide sequence: TGCGCCAGCAGCCAAGACGGTGCGAGCTCTGGAAACACCATATATTTT. Residues: CASSQDGASSGNTIYF.

The chain employs TRBV5-1 and TRBJ2-3; maybe TRBD2 (6 bases). The germline V and J ends were trimmed by 2 bases and 9 bases, with 10 bases remaining between them. The CDR3 runs 12 residues. CDR1 is SGHRS and CDR2 is YFSETQ in the germline V gene. In nucleotides, the CDR3 is TGCGCCAGCAGCTTCAGCGGGCAGACGCAGTATTTT. The encoded protein is CASSFSGQTQYF.

This clone is a singleton in its sample. The rearrangement uses TRBV4-1 and TRBJ2-5; maybe TRBD1 (7 bases). CDR1 is MGHRA and CDR2 is YSYEKL in the germline V gene. With 4 bases removed from V and 5 bases from J, the gap between germline ends came to 23 bases. The CDR3 sequence is 17 residues long. CDR3 loop: CASSLKGEEGAGETQYF. DNA of the CDR3: TGCGCCAGCAGCCTAAAGGGGGAGGAGGGGGCAGGGGAGACCCAGTACTTC.